Listed below are T cell receptor beta chains from one sample, sequenced in a study of cytomegalovirus exposure and HLA in healthy donors. This table comes from immunoSEQ multiplex PCR, and its TCRdb copy is limited to in-frame clones, with some not included. Of 100,000 or so clones listed, roughly 85% are singletons. Sequencing was carried out using PBMCs. These receptors all stem from a woman aged 40 to 50 in good health and CMV-seronegative. CDR3s include the opening cysteine and the closing phenylalanine or tryptophan. A D gene is named only where the DNA matches it firmly. Expanded clones get a size class; other rows say once, few or many, or leave the size out.

V	J	D	size	CDR3	DNA
TRBV11-2	TRBJ1-4	-	few	CASSFFRGANEKLFF	TGTGCCAGCAGCTTCTTCAGGGGAGCTAATGAAAAACTGTTTTTT
TRBV28	TRBJ2-7	TRBD1	-	CASSLGTGSYEQYF	TGTGCCAGCAGTCTTGGGACAGGATCCTACGAGCAGTACTTC
TRBV7-2	TRBJ2-7	-	-	CASSYSGSSPYEQYF	TGTGCCAGCAGCTATAGCGGCTCGAGCCCCTACGAGCAGTACTTC
TRBV5-4	TRBJ1-2	-	-	CASSLERGTANYGYTF	TGTGCCAGCAGCTTGGAAAGGGGGACCGCTAACTATGGCTACACCTTC
TRBV25-1	TRBJ1-2	-	-	CASSEKRGYTF	TGTGCCAGCAGTGAGAAGAGAGGCTACACCTTC
TRBV6-1	TRBJ2-7	TRBD1	-	CASLEWDRGRYEQYF	TGTGCCAGTCTAGAGTGGGACAGGGGGCGCTACGAGCAGTACTTC
TRBV19	TRBJ1-1	-	-	CASSRSLLNTEAFF	TGTGCCAGTAGTAGATCCCTATTGAACACTGAAGCTTTCTTT
TRBV6-6	TRBJ2-1	TRBD2	-	CASSKGLALYNEQFF	TGTGCCAGCAGTAAGGGACTAGCCCTATACAATGAGCAGTTCTTC
TRBV9	TRBJ2-7	TRBD2	-	CASTFAGLAVGEQYF	TGTGCCAGCACGTTTGCGGGACTAGCGGTGGGGGAGCAGTACTTC
TRBV6-5	TRBJ1-1	TRBD1	once	CASRRTGFESFF	TGTGCCAGCAGGCGGACAGGGTTTGAATCTTTCTTT
TRBV5-4	TRBJ2-7	-	-	CASRQMGGDEQYF	TGTGCCAGCAGGCAGATGGGGGGAGACGAGCAGTACTTC
TRBV28	TRBJ2-2	TRBD2	-	CASSHPASGGRELFF	TGTGCCAGCAGCCACCCGGCTAGCGGGGGCCGGGAGCTGTTTTTT
TRBV5-1	TRBJ2-7	TRBD1	-	CASSFAQGQGDEQYF	TGCGCCAGCAGCTTCGCACAGGGACAGGGGGACGAGCAGTACTTC